This T cell receptor beta chain is drawn from a study of early T cells in non-severe SARS-CoV-2 infection. Study in general: Whole-blood bulk RNA, unsorted, was sequenced, and chains were unpaired. Study-level points and caveats: Private and CD4 specificities were missed by VDJdb matching, which favored anti-spike CD8 responses.

Each cDNA molecule carried a unique molecular identifier. Each CDR3 protein gets one entry after TCRdb re-called the 5' RACE reads with MiXCR. The data contain under 50,000 distinct CDR3 sequences, 3.5% to 5% of them singletons. The table lists this clonotype with many counts. As yet, its antigen is unknown. Sequencing was carried out using whole blood. This sequence was found in an adult who was a healthcare worker with PCR-confirmed SARS-CoV-2 infection or an uninfected control (not recorded which).

CDR3 sequence reads: CASSPGPPVGTNEKLFF. CDR3 in DNA: TGTGCCAGCAGCCCAGGACCGCCCGTGGGGACTAATGAAAAACTGTTTTTT. The V and J genes are TRBV5-4 and TRBJ1-4; D is ambiguous. This CDR3 contains 17 residues. The V end was cut by 4 bases, the J end by 2 bases, with 18 bases between. Germline CDR1 is SGHNT and CDR2 is YYREEE (reference sequence).